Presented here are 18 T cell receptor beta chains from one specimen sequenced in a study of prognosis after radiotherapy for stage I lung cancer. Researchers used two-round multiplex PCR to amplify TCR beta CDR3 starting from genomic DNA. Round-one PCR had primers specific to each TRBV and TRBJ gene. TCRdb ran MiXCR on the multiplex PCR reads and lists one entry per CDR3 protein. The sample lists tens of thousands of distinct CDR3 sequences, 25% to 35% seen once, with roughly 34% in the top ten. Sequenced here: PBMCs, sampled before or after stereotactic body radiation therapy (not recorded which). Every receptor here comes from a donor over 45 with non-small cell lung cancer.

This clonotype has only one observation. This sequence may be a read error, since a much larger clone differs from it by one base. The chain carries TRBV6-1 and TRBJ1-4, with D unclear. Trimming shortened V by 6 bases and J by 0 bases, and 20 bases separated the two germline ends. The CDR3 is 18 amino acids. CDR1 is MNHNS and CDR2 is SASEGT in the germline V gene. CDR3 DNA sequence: TGTGCCAGCAGAAATCGGGCAGCCAGAGGAGCAACTAATGAAAAACTGTTTTTT. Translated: CASRNRAARGATNEKLFF.

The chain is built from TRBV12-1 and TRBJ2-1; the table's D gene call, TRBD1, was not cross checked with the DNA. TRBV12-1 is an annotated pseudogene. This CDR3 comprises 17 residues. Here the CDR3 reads CASSFRCRVRDNNEQFF. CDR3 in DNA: TGTGCCAGCAGCTTTCGATGTAGGGTCCGGGATAACAATGAGCAGTTCTTC.

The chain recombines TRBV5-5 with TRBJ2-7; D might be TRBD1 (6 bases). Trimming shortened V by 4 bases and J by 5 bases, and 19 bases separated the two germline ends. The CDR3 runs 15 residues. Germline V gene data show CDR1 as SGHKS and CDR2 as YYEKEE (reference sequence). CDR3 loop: CASSRSQDRDNEQYF. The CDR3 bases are TGTGCCAGCAGCCGCAGTCAAGACCGGGACAACGAGCAGTACTTC. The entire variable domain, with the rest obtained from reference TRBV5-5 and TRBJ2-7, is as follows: DAGVTQSPTHLIKTRGQQVTLRCSPISGHKSVSWYQQVLGQGPQFIFQYYEKEERGRGNFPDRFSARQFPNYSSELNVNALLLGDSALYLCASSRSQDRDNEQYFGPGTRLTVT.

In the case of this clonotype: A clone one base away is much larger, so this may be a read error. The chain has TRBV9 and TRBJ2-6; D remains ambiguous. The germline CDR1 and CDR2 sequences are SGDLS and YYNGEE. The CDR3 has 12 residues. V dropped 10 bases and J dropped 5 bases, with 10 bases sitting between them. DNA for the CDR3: TGTGCCTCGGCTTCTTGGGCCAACGTCCTGACTTTC. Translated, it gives CASASWANVLTF.

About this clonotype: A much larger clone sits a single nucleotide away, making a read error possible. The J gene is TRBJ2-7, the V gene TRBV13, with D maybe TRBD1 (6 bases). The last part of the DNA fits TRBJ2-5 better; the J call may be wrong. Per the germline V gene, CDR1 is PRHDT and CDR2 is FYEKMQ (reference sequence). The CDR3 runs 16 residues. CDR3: CASRLRGQGTPGTQYF. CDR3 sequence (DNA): TGTGCCAGCAGGTTGCGCGGGCAGGGGACCCCGGGGACCCAGTACTTC.

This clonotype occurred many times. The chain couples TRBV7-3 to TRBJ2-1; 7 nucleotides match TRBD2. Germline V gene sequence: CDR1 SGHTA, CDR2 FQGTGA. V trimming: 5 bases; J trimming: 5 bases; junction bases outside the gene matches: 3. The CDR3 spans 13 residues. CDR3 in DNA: TGTGCCAGCAGCCGTCTAGCGGACAATGAGCAGTTCTTC. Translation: CASSRLADNEQFF.

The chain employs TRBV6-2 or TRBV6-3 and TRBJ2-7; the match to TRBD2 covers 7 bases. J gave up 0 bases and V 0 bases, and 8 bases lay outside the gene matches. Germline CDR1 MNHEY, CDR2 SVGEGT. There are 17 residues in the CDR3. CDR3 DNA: TGTGCCAGCAGTTACTCGAATCTCATAGCGGGCTCCTACGAGCAGTACGTC. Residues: CASSYSNLIAGSYEQYV.

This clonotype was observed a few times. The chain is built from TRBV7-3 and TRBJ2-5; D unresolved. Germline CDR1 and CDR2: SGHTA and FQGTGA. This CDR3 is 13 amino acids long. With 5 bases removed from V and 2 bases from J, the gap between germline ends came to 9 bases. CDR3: CASSRFGQETQYF. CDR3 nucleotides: TGTGCCAGCAGCCGTTTCGGGCAAGAGACCCAGTACTTC.

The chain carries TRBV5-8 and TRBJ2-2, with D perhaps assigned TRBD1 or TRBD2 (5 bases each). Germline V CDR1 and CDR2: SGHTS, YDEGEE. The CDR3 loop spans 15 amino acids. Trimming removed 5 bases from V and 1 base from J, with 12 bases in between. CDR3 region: CASSVSGRNTGELFF. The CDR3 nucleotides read TGTGCCAGCAGTGTTTCGGGACGGAACACCGGGGAGCTGTTTTTT. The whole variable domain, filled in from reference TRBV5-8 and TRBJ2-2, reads EAGVTQSPTHLIKTRGQQATLRCSPISGHTSVYWYQQALGLGLQFLLWYDEGEERNRGNFPPRFSGRQFPNYSSELNVNALELEDSALYLCASSVSGRNTGELFFGEGSRLTVL.

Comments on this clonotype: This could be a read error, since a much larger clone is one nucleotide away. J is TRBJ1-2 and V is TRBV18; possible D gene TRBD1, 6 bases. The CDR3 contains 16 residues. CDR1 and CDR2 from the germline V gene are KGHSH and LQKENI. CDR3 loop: CASSSLGGGRPYVYTF. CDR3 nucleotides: TGTGCCAGCTCATCCCTCGGAGGGGGGCGCCCCTATGTCTACACCTTC.

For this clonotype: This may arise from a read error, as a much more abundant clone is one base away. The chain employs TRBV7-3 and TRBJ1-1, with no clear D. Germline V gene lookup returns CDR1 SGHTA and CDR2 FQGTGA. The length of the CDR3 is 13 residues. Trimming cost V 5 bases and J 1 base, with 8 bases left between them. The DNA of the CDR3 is TGTGCCAGCAGCCAAGAAAAGAACACTGAAGCTTTCTTT. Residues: CASSQEKNTEAFF.

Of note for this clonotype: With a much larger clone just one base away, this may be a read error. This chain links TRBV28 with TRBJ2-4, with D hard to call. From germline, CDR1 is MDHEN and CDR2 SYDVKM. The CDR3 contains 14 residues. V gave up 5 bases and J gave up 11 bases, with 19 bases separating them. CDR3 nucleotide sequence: TGTGCCAGCAGTAACCGGTACCTACCATGGGTTCAGTACTTC. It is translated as CASSNRYLPWVQYF.

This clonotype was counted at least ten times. The DNA for the CDR3 is TGCGCCAGCAGCCAAGAGGCCCTCGAAGGATATGGCTACACCTTC. Residues: CASSQEALEGYGYTF. This rearrangement joins TRBV4-1 to TRBJ1-2; D gene unclear. The CDR3 is 15 amino acids. The V gene's germline CDR1 is MGHRA and CDR2 YSYEKL. Deletions cut 0 bases from V and 5 bases from J, with 13 bases between.

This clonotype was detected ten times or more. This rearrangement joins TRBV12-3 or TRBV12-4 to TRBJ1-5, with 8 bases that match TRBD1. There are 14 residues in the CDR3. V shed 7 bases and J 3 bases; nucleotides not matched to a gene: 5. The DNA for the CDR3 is TGTGCCAGCAAAGGACAGGGTTACAATCAGCCCCAGCATTTT. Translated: CASKGQGYNQPQHF.

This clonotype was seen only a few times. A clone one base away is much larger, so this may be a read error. CDR3 residues: CASSLGSADTQYF. The DNA for the CDR3 is TGCGCCAGCAGCTTGGGCAGCGCAGATACGCAGTATTTT. V gene TRBV5-1 combines with J gene TRBJ2-3, with D uncertain. In germline, CDR1 is SGHRS, CDR2 YFSETQ. The CDR3 runs 13 residues. V lost 0 bases and J 4 bases, leaving 6 bases between the germline ends.

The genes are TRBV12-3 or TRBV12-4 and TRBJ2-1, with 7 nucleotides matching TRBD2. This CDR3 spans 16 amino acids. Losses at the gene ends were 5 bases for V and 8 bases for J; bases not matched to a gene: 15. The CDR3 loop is CASSEMGGSGNDEQFF. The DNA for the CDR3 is TGTGCCAGCAGTGAAATGGGTGGGAGCGGGAACGATGAGCAGTTCTTC.

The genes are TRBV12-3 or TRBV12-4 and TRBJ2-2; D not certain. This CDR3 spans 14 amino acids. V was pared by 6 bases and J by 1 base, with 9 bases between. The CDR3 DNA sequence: TGTGCCAGCAGCCTAATGAGGAACACCGGGGAGCTGTTTTTT. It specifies CASSLMRNTGELFF.

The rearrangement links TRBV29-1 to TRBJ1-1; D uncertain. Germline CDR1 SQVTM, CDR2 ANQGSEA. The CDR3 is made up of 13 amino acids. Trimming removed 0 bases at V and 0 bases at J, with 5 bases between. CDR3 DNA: TGCAGCGTTGAAGATATCGTGAACACTGAAGCTTTCTTT. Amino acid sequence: CSVEDIVNTEAFF.